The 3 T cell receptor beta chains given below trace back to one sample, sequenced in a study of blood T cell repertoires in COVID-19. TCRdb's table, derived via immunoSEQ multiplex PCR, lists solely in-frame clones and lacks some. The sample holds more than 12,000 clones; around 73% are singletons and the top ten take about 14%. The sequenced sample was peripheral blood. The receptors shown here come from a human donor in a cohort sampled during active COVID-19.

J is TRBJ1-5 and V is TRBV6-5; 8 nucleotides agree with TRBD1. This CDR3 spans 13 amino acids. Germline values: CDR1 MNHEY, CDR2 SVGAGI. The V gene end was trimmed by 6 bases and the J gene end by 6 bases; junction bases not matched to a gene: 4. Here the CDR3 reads CASSDTGGQPQHF. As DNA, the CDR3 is TGTGCCAGCAGCGATACAGGGGGTCAGCCCCAGCATTTT.

In DNA form, the CDR3 reads TGTGCCAGCAGCCGAGTGTTACAGGGGAAATCTACAAACTACGAGCAGTACTTC. Protein: CASSRVLQGKSTNYEQYF. This chain uses TRBV7-9 with TRBJ2-7; 7 positions agree with TRBD1. Germline CDR1 and CDR2: SEHNR and FQNEAQ (reference sequence). Unmatched junction bases numbered 19, after V lost 5 bases and J lost 3 bases. The CDR3 is made up of 18 amino acids.

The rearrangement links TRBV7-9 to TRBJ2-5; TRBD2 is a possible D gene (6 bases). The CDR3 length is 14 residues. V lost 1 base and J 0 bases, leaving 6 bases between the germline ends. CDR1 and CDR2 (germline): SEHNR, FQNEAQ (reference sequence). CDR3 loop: CASSLGGNQETQYF. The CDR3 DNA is TGTGCCAGCAGCTTAGGCGGGAACCAAGAGACCCAGTACTTC.